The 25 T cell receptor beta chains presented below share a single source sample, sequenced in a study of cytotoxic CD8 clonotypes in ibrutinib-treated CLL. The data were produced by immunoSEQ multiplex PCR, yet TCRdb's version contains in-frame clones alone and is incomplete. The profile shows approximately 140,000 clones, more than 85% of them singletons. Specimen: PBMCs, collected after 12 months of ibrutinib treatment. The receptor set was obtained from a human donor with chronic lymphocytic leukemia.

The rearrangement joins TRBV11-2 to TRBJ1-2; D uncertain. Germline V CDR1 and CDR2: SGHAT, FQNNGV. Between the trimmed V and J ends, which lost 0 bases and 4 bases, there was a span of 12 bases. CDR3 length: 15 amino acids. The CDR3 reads CASSLDSRAAYGYTF. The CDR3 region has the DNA TGTGCCAGCAGCTTAGATTCTCGCGCAGCCTATGGCTACACCTTC.

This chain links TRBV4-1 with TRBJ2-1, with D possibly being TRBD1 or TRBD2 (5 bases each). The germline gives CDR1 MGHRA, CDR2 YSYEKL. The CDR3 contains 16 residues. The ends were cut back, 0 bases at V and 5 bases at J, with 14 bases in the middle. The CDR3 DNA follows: TGCGCCAGCAGCCAAGAACTCGGGGCGGTCGACAATGAGCAGTTCTTC. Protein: CASSQELGAVDNEQFF.

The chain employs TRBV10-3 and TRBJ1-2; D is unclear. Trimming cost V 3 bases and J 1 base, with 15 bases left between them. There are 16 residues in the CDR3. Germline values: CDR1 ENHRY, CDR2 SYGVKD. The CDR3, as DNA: TGTGCCATCAGTGATAACCGGGCCTCACTTAACTATGGCTACACCTTC. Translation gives CAISDNRASLNYGYTF.

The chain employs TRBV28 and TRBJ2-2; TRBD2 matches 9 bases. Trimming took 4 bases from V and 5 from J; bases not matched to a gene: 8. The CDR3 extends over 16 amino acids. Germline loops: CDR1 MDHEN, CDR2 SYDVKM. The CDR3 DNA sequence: TGTGCCAGCAGTTCACCCGGGACTAGCAGAACCGGGGAGCTGTTTTTT. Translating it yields CASSSPGTSRTGELFF. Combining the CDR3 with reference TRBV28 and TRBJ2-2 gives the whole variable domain DVKVTQSSRYLVKRTGEKVFLECVQDMDHENMFWYRQDPGLGLRLIYFSYDVKMKEKGDIPEGYSVSREKKERFSLILESASTNQTSMYLCASSSPGTSRTGELFFGEGSRLTVL.

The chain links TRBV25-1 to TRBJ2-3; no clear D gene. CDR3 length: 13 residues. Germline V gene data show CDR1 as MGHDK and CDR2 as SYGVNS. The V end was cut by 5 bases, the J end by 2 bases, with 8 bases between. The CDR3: CASSRGYTDTQYF. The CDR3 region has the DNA TGTGCCAGCAGTCGAGGCTACACAGATACGCAGTATTTT. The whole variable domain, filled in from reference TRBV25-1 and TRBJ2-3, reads EADIYQTPRYLVIGTGKKITLECSQTMGHDKMYWYQQDPGMELHLIHYSYGVNSTEKGDLSSESTVSRIRTEHFPLTLESARPSHTSQYLCASSRGYTDTQYFGPGTRLTVL.

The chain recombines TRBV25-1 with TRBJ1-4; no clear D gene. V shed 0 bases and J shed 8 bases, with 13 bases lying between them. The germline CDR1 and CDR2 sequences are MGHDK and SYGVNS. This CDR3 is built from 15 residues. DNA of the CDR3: TGTGCCAGCAGTGAATACGGGAGACCAATGGAAAAACTGTTTTTT. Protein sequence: CASSEYGRPMEKLFF. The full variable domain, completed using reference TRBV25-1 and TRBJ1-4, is EADIYQTPRYLVIGTGKKITLECSQTMGHDKMYWYQQDPGMELHLIHYSYGVNSTEKGDLSSESTVSRIRTEHFPLTLESARPSHTSQYLCASSEYGRPMEKLFFGSGTQLSVL.

The CDR3 spells CASSRLAGELFF. In DNA form, the CDR3 reads TGTGCCAGCAGTAGACTAGCCGGGGAGCTGTTTTTT. V is TRBV6-6 and J is TRBJ2-2; the D gene is possibly TRBD2 (6 bases). This CDR3 spans 12 amino acids. The V end was cut by 5 bases, the J end by 6 bases, with 7 bases between. Germline CDR1 and CDR2: MNHNY and SVGAGI (reference sequence).

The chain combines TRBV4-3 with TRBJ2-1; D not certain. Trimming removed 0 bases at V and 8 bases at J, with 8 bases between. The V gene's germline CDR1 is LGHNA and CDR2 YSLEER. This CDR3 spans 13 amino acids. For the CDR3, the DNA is TGCGCCAGCAGCCAAGATGGGCAGTATGAGCAGTTCTTC. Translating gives CASSQDGQYEQFF.

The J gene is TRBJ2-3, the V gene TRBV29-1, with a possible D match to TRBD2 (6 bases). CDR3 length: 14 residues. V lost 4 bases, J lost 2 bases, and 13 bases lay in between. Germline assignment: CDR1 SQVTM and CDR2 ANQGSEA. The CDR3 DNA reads TGCAGCGTTGTGTTGGGACTTTTCACAGATACGCAGTATTTT. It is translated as CSVVLGLFTDTQYF.

The CDR3 reads CASSPEWTSFSEQYF. CDR3 sequence (DNA): TGTGCCAGCAGCCCAGAATGGACTAGTTTCTCCGAGCAGTACTTC. This sequence joins TRBV7-2 and TRBJ2-7, with 7 bases fitting TRBD2. Germline V gene sequence: CDR1 SGHTA, CDR2 FQGNSA. CDR3 length: 15 residues. The V gene end was trimmed by 5 bases and the J gene end by 6 bases; junction bases not matched to a gene: 13.

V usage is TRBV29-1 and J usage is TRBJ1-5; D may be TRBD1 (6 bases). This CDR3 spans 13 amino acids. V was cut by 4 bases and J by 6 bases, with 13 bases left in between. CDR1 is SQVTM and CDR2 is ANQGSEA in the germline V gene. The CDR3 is CSVGGGRGQPQHF. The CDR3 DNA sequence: TGCAGCGTTGGTGGGGGGCGCGGTCAGCCCCAGCATTTT. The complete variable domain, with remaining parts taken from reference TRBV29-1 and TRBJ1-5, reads SAVISQKPSRDICQRGTSLTIQCQVDSQVTMMFWYRQQPGQSLTLIATANQGSEATYESGFVIDKFPISRPNLTFSTLTVSNMSPEDSSIYLCSVGGGRGQPQHFGDGTRLSIL.

CDR3 in amino acids: CASSLVRGATGELFF. Here the CDR3 DNA reads TGTGCCAGCAGCTTGGTTAGGGGGGCCACCGGGGAGCTGTTTTTT. The genes are TRBV5-6 and TRBJ2-2, with D perhaps being TRBD1 or TRBD2 (6 bases each). CDR1 SGHDT and CDR2 YYEEEE come from the germline V gene. Trimming took off 0 bases at V and 4 bases at J, with 10 bases between the two ends. CDR3 length: 15 amino acids.

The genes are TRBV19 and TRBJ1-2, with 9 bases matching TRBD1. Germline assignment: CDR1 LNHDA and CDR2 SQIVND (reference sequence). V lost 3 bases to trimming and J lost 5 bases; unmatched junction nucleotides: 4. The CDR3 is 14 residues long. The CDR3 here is CASSMGTGWYGYTF. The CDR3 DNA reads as TGTGCCAGTAGTATGGGGACAGGGTGGTATGGCTACACCTTC.

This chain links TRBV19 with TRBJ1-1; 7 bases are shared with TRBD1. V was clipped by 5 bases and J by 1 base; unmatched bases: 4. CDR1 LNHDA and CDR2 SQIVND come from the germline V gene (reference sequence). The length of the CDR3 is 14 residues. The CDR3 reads CASSRGQTNTEAFF. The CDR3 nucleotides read TGTGCCAGTAGTCGGGGACAGACGAACACTGAAGCTTTCTTT.

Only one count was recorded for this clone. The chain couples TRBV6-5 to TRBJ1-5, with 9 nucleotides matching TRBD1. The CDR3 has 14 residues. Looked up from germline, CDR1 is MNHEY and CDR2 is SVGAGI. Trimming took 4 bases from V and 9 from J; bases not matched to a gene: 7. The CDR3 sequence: CASSLTGGSGPQHF. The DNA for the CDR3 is TGTGCCAGCAGTTTAACAGGGGGCTCTGGGCCCCAGCATTTT.

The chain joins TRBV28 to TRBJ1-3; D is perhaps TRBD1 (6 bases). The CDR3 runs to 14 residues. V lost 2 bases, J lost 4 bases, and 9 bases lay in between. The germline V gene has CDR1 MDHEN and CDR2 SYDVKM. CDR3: CASSLQGQGNTIYF. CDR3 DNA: TGTGCCAGCAGTTTACAGGGGCAGGGAAACACCATATATTTT.

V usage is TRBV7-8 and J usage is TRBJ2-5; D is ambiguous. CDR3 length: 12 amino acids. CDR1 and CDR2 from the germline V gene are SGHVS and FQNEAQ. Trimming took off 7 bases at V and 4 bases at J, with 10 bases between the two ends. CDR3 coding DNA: TGTGCCAGCACTCGGTCGTTAGAGACCCAGTACTTC. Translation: CASTRSLETQYF.

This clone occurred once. The CDR3 protein is CASSPTWGDQETQYF. The DNA for the CDR3 is TGTGCCAGCAGCCCGACTTGGGGAGACCAAGAGACCCAGTACTTC. The V gene is TRBV5-8, the J gene TRBJ2-5; D is perhaps TRBD2 (5 bases). The germline gives CDR1 SGHTS, CDR2 YDEGEE. Between the trimmed V and J ends, which lost 4 bases and 0 bases, there was a span of 13 bases. The CDR3 has 15 amino acids. The whole variable domain, filled in from reference TRBV5-8 and TRBJ2-5, reads EAGVTQSPTHLIKTRGQQATLRCSPISGHTSVYWYQQALGLGLQFLLWYDEGEERNRGNFPPRFSGRQFPNYSSELNVNALELEDSALYLCASSPTWGDQETQYFGPGTRLLVL.

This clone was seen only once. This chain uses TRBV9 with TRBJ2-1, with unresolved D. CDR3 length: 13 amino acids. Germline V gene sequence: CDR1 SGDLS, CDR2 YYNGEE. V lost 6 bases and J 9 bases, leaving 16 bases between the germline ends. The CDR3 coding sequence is TGTGCCAGCACCGCAGGTTTGGGGTTTGAGCAGTTCTTC. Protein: CASTAGLGFEQFF. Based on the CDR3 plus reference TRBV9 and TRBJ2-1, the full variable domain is DSGVTQTPKHLITATGQRVTLRCSPRSGDLSVYWYQQSLDQGLQFLIQYYNGEERAKGNILERFSAQQFPDLHSELNLSSLELGDSALYFCASTAGLGFEQFFGPGTRLTVL.

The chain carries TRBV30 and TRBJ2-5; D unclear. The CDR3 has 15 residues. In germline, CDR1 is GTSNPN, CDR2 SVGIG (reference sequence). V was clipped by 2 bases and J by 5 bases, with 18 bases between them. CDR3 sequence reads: CAWSTVFGMGETQYF. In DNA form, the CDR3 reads TGTGCCTGGAGTACTGTATTTGGGATGGGCGAGACCCAGTACTTC.

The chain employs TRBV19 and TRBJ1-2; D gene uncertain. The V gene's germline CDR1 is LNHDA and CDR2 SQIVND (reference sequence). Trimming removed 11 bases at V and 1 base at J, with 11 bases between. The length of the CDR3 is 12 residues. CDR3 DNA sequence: TGTGCCGCAGTGTCTGGTAACTATGGCTACACCTTC. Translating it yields CAAVSGNYGYTF.

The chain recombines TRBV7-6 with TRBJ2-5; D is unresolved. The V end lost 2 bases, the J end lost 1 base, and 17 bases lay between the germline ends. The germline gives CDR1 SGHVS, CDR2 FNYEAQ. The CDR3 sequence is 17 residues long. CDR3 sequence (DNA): TGTGCCAGCAGCTTACTAGTCTCCGTTAGGACCCAAGAGACCCAGTACTTC. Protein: CASSLLVSVRTQETQYF.

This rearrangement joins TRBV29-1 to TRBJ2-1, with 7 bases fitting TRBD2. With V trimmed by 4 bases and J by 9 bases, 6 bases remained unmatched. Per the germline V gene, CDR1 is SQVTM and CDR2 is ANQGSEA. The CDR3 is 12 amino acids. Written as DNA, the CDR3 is TGCAGCGTTGTACCTCCGGGGGGTGAGCAGTTCTTC. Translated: CSVVPPGGEQFF.

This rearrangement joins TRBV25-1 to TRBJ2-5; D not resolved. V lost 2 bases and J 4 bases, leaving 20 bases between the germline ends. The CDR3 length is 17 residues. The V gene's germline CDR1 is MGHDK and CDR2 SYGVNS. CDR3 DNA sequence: TGTGCCAGCAGTGAAGGAAAGAACCCCAGTTTGGGAGAGACCCAGTACTTC. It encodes CASSEGKNPSLGETQYF.

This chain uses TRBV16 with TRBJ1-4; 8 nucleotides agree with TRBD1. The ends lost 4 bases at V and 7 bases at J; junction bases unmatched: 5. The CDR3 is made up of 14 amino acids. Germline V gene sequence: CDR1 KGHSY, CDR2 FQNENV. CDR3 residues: CASSLFGQGEKLFF. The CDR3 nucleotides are TGTGCCAGCAGCCTATTTGGACAGGGTGAAAAACTGTTTTTT.